Only a few counts were recorded for the clone carrying this T cell receptor beta chain. The antigen is not known. The sample is drawn from a study of T-cell reconstitution after alpha-beta-depleted transplantation in children. Trimming cost V 6 bases and J 6 bases; bases outside gene matches: 14. Germline CDR1 reads SQVTM; CDR2 reads ANQGSEA. The length of the CDR3 is 15 residues. Study-wide points: The origin of alpha-beta T cells about two months after transplant was reportedly several hundred expanded graft clones.

This sample's TCRbeta library carried unique molecular identifier barcodes. TCRdb re-derived calls from the PCR reads in MiXCR, one entry per CDR3 protein. The top ten clones hold 0.65% to 0.9% of a sample with hundreds of thousands of distinct CDR3 sequences, about an eighth of them seen once. The V and J genes are TRBV29-1 and TRBJ2-1; TRBD2 agrees at 7 bases. Source: PBMCs, taken before TCRalphabeta/CD19-depleted stem cell transplant. The sequence was obtained from a girl aged 2 to 10 with congenital amegakaryocytic thrombocytopenia, due to receive a stem cell transplant. The CDR3 nucleotides read TGCAGCGTAGCGGCGGGAGAAAGGTTTAGCAATGAGCAGTTCTTC. It is translated as CSVAAGERFSNEQFF.